This entry features one T cell receptor beta chain sequence. This entry belongs to a study of blood T cell repertoires in COVID-19. The CDR3 has 14 amino acids. Trimming shortened V by 4 bases and J by 6 bases, and 15 bases separated the two germline ends. Looked up from germline, CDR1 is SEHNR and CDR2 is FQNEAQ (reference sequence). In the authors' workflow: Counts of nucleated cells, estimated from reference gene primer amplification, were obtained. The repertoire was sequenced with immunoSEQ multiplex PCR; TCRdb's copy has only in-frame clones and lacks some. The V and J calls and clone size come from that table; D and trimming were worked out from the DNA. The sample yields some 230,000 clones, roughly 80% seen once.

V usage is TRBV7-9 and J usage is TRBJ1-2; D is perhaps TRBD1 (6 bases). Sample: PBMCs or T cells enriched from blood (not recorded which). The sequence was collected from a woman in her thirties or forties with acute COVID-19. The CDR3 loop is CASSYRDIVDGYTF. In DNA, the CDR3 is TGTGCCAGCAGCTACCGGGACATTGTCGATGGCTACACCTTC.